These T cell receptor beta chains were read from a single sample in a study of T cells in Graves' hyperthyroidism and ophthalmopathy. Using its own MiXCR run on the multiplex PCR reads, TCRdb lists one record per CDR3 protein. Seen here are about 59,000 distinct CDR3 sequences, roughly 58% observed once, and the top ten hold approximately 3.4%. The specimen was blood. The receptors come from a woman aged 60-70 years with Graves' ophthalmopathy. Each CDR3 is given with its conserved first and last residue. Each record gives: V gene, J gene, clone size, D gene, CDR3 DNA, CDR3 protein. The D gene is left open where the match is weak. Clone size is stated in some rows and not others, as once, few, many or a class when expanded.

V: TRBV6-4
J: TRBJ2-1
size: many
D: TRBD2
DNA: TGTGCCAGCAGCCCGAACGGACTAGCGGGCTACAATGAGCAGTTCTTC
CDR3: CASSPNGLAGYNEQFF

V: TRBV20-1
J: TRBJ1-4
size: -
D: -
DNA: TGCAGTGCTGAGGGGCGACCGTCCTCGGATGAAAAACTGTTTTTT
CDR3: CSAEGRPSSDEKLFF

V: TRBV20-1
J: TRBJ1-1
size: -
D: TRBD1
DNA: TGCAGTGCTACCGGGACAGTTAATGAAGCTTTCTTT
CDR3: CSATGTVNEAFF

V: TRBV7-7
J: TRBJ2-1
size: -
D: -
DNA: TGTGCTAGCAGCCCCTTGGTCGGCAATGAGCAGTTCTTC
CDR3: CASSPLVGNEQFF

V: TRBV7-3
J: TRBJ2-3
size: many
D: TRBD1
DNA: TGTGCCAGCAGCTTACAGGGGGCCCTAGGGAGAGATACGCAGTATTTT
CDR3: CASSLQGALGRDTQYF

V: TRBV20-1
J: TRBJ2-5
size: -
D: TRBD2
DNA: TGCAGTGCTAGAGTGGGGACTAGCGGTTGGGAGCAGTACTTC
CDR3: CSARVGTSGWEQYF

V: TRBV5-1
J: TRBJ1-2
size: -
D: TRBD1
DNA: TGCGCCAGCAGCTCACAGGGGGCGAAAGGCTACACCTTC
CDR3: CASSSQGAKGYTF

V: TRBV20-1
J: TRBJ2-3
size: -
D: -
DNA: TGCAGTGCTAGATGGGGGGGCGGATACAATGAGCAGTATTTT
CDR3: CSARWGGGYNEQYF

V: TRBV6-6
J: TRBJ1-2
size: many
D: -
DNA: TGTGCCAGCAGTCCCATGCAGGAGGGGGTCTATGGCTACACCTTC
CDR3: CASSPMQEGVYGYTF

V: TRBV11-2
J: TRBJ1-3
size: -
D: -
DNA: TGTGCCAGCAGTCAAGACACCATATATTTT
CDR3: CASSQDTIYF

V: TRBV4-3
J: TRBJ1-6
size: -
D: -
DNA: TGCGCCAGCAGCCTCCGGACAGAAGGACCCCTCCACTTT
CDR3: CASSLRTEGPLHF

V: TRBV6-2/TRBV6-3
J: TRBJ2-3
size: many
D: TRBD1
DNA: TGTGCCAGCAGTTATCATTCGGACAGGGACGTTAGAAATACGCAGTATTTT
CDR3: CASSYHSDRDVRNTQYF

V: TRBV9
J: TRBJ2-1
size: -
D: TRBD2
DNA: TGTGCCAGCAGCGTAGCTAGCGGGGGGGCCTACAATGAGCAGTTCTTC
CDR3: CASSVASGGAYNEQFF

V: TRBV29-1
J: TRBJ1-2
size: -
D: -
DNA: TGCAGCACCCTTGTGGGGGAGGGTGGCTACACCTTC
CDR3: CSTLVGEGGYTF

V: TRBV20-1
J: TRBJ1-1
size: many
D: -
DNA: TGCAGTGTTGAACAGGGCCGGACTGAAGCTTTCTTT
CDR3: CSVEQGRTEAFF

V: TRBV2
J: TRBJ2-5
size: many
D: TRBD2
DNA: TGTGCCAGCACCGAGGGGAACGGGGGGGCCGTGGAGACCCAGTACTTC
CDR3: CASTEGNGGAVETQYF

V: TRBV20-1
J: TRBJ1-5
size: -
D: TRBD1
DNA: TGCAGTGCATGGGACAGGGGTCAAGAGACCCAGCATTTT
CDR3: CSAWDRGQETQHF

V: TRBV6-5
J: TRBJ2-1
size: many
D: TRBD1
DNA: TGTGCCAGCAGTTATGGGACAGGGGGCCTCAATGAGCAGTTCTTC
CDR3: CASSYGTGGLNEQFF

V: TRBV19
J: TRBJ2-2
size: -
D: TRBD1
DNA: TGTGCCACCGCTAAGGGACAGATGAACACCGGGGAGCTGTTTTTT
CDR3: CATAKGQMNTGELFF

V: TRBV20-1
J: TRBJ2-3
size: -
D: TRBD2
DNA: TGCAGTGCTAGAGATTCCTTACTAGCGGGGGTCACAGATACGCAGTATTTT
CDR3: CSARDSLLAGVTDTQYF

V: TRBV6-5
J: TRBJ2-7
size: many
D: -
DNA: TGTGCCAGCAGTTACTCGACCCAGGGCTACGAGCAGTACTTC
CDR3: CASSYSTQGYEQYF

V: TRBV29-1
J: TRBJ2-7
size: -
D: -
DNA: TGCAGCGTCCTCACCGGGGAGCAGTACTTC
CDR3: CSVLTGEQYF

V: TRBV15
J: TRBJ1-2
size: few
D: TRBD1
DNA: TGTGCCACCAGCACGGGACAGGGGAGGGACTATGGCTACACCTTC
CDR3: CATSTGQGRDYGYTF